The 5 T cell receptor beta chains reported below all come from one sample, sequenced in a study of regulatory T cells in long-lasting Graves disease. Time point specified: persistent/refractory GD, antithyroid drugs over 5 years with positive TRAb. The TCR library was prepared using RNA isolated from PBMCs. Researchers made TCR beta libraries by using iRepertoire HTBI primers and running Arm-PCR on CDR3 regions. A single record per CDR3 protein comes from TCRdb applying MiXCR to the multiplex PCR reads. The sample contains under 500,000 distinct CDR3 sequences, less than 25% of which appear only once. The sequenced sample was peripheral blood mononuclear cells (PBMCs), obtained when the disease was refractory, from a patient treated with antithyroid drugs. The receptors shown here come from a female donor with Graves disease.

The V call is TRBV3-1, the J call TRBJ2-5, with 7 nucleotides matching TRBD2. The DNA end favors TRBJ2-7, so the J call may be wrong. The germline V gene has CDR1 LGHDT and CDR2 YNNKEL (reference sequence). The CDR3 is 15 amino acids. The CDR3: CASSQGGRIFNEQYF. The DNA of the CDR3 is TGTGCCAGCAGCCAGGGCGGGAGAATTTTTAACGAGCAGTACTTC.

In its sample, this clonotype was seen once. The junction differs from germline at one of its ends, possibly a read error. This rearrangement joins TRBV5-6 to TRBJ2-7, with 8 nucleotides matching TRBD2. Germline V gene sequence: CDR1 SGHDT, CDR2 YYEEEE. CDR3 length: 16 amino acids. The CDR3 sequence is CATSLLTSVSSYEQYF. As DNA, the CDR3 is TGTGCCACCAGCTTGCTGACTAGCGTTAGCTCCTACGAGCAGTACTTC.

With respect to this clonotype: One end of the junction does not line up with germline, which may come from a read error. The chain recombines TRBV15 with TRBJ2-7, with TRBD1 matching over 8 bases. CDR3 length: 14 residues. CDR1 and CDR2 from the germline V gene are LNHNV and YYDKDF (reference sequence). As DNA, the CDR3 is TGTGGCACCAGCGTGGACAGGGTCGGTTACGAGCAGTACTTC. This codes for CGTSVDRVGYEQYF.

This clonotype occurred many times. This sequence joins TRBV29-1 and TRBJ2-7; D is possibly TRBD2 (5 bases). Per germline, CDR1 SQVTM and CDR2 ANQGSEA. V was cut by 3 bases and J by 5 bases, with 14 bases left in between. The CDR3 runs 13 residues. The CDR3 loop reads CSVEDLLTDEQYF. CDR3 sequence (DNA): TGCAGCGTTGAGGACTTGTTAACCGACGAGCAGTACTTC.

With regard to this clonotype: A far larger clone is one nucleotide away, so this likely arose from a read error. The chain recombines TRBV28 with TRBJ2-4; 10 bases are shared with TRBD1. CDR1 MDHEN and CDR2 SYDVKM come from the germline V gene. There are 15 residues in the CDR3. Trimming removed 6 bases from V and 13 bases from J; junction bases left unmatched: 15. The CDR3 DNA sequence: TGTGCCAGCAGCTACCGGGACAGGGGTTCCTACGGGCAGTACTTC. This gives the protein CASSYRDRGSYGQYF.